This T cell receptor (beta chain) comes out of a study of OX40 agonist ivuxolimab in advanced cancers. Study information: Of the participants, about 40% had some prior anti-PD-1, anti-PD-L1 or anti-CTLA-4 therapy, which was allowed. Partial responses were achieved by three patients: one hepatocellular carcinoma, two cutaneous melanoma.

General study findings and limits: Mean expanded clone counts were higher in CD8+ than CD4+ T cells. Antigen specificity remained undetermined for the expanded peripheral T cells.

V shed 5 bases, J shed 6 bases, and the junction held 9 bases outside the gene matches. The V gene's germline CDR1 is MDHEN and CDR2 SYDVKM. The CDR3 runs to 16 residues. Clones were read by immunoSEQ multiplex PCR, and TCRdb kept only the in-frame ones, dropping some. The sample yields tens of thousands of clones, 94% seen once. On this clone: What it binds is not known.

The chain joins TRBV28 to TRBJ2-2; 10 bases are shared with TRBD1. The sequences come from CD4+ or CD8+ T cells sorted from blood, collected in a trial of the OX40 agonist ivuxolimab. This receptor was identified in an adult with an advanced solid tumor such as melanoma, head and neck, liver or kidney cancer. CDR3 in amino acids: CASSKGTGVVAGELFF. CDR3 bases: TGTGCCAGCAGTAAAGGGACAGGGGTAGTCGCCGGGGAGCTGTTTTTT.